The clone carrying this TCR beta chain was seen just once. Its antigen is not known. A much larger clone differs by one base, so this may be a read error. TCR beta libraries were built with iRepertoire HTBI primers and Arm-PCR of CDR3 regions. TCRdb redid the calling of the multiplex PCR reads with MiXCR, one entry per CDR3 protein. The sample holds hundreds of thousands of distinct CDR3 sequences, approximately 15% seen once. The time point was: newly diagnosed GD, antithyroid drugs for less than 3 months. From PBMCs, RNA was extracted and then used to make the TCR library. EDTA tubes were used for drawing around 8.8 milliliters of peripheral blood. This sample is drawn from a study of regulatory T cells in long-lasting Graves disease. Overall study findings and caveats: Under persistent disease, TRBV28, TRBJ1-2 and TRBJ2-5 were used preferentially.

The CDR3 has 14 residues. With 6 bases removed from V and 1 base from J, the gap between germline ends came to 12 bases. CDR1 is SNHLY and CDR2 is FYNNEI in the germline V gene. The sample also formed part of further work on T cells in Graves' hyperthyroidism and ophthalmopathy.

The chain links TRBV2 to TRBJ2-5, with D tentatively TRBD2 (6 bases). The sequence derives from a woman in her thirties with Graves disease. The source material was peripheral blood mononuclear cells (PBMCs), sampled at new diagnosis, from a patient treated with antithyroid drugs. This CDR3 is CASRKGLPQETQYF. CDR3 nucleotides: TGTGCCAGCAGAAAGGGACTCCCCCAAGAGACCCAGTACTTC. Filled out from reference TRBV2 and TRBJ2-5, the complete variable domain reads EPEVTQTPSHQVTQMGQEVILRCVPISNHLYFYWYRQILGQKVEFLVSFYNNEISEKSEIFDDQFSVERPDGSNFTLKIRSTKLEDSAMYFCASRKGLPQETQYFGPGTRLLVL.